These 30 T cell receptor beta chains originate from one sample sequenced in a study of blood T cells in healthy people across ages. The use of a sample-barcoded 5' primer and a J-beta primer mix characterized a second PCR of roughly 7 to 12 cycles. TCRdb called the 5' RACE reads again in MiXCR, with one record for every CDR3 protein. The sample lists about 1.6 million distinct CDR3 sequences, around 35% occurring once. Material: blood. The receptors shown here come from a woman aged 25 to 39 in good health.

The gene calls are TRBV9 and TRBJ2-3, with a possible D match to TRBD2 (6 bases). V was pared by 1 base and J by 2 bases, with 14 bases between. The germline gives CDR1 SGDLS, CDR2 YYNGEE. This CDR3 comprises 16 residues. The CDR3 protein is CASSVNPTSLTDTQYF. The CDR3 region has the DNA TGTGCCAGCAGCGTAAACCCCACTAGCCTCACAGATACGCAGTATTTT.

The rearrangement links TRBV25-1 to TRBJ2-4; 11 bases map to TRBD1. Losses at the gene ends were 4 bases for V and 1 base for J; bases not matched to a gene: 6. The CDR3 loop spans 17 amino acids. Germline CDR1 and CDR2: MGHDK and SYGVNS. This CDR3 is CASSGQRDRGAKNIQYF. The CDR3 nucleotides are TGTGCCAGCAGTGGACAGCGGGACAGGGGGGCCAAAAACATTCAGTACTTC.

The chain carries TRBV5-1 and TRBJ2-7, with unresolved D. From germline, CDR1 is SGHRS and CDR2 YFSETQ. This CDR3 has 15 amino acids. V gave up 4 bases and J gave up 2 bases, with 16 bases separating them. In DNA, the CDR3 is TGCGCCAGCAGCCCCGGCAATGTCCTACCCTACGAGCAGTACTTC. The encoded protein is CASSPGNVLPYEQYF.

Only a few counts were recorded for this clonotype. This chain connects TRBV20-1 to TRBJ2-1; tentative D call: TRBD1 (6 bases). Germline-derived CDR1 and CDR2 are DFQATT and SNEGSKA (reference sequence). V was pared by 6 bases and J by 6 bases, with 18 bases between. The CDR3 has 14 amino acids. The CDR3 sequence: CSAPRGQLSNEQFF. DNA for the CDR3: TGCAGTGCCCCAAGGGGACAACTTTCCAATGAGCAGTTCTTC.

This clonotype was detected many times. The J gene is TRBJ2-3, the V gene TRBV7-9, with D perhaps TRBD2 (5 bases). With 1 base removed from V and 0 bases from J, the gap between germline ends came to 14 bases. This CDR3 region has 17 residues. CDR1 and CDR2 from the germline V gene are SEHNR and FQNEAQ (reference sequence). CDR3: CASSLVGRRPSTDTQYF. CDR3 coding DNA: TGTGCCAGCAGCTTAGTAGGGAGACGACCTAGCACAGATACGCAGTATTTT. The entire variable domain, with the rest obtained from reference TRBV7-9 and TRBJ2-3, is as follows: DTGVSQNPRHKITKRGQNVTFRCDPISEHNRLYWYRQTLGQGPEFLTYFQNEAQLEKSRLLSDRFSAERPKGSFSTLEIQRTEQGDSAMYLCASSLVGRRPSTDTQYFGPGTRLTVL.

This clonotype was seen a handful of times. The V call is TRBV2, the J call TRBJ1-1, with D unresolved. Trimming stripped 2 bases from V and 7 bases from J, with 14 bases between. The length of the CDR3 is 14 residues. The germline gives CDR1 SNHLY, CDR2 FYNNEI. The CDR3 loop is CASSELGTSSEAFF. In nucleotides, the CDR3 is TGTGCCAGCAGTGAACTGGGCACGTCCAGTGAAGCTTTCTTT. The full variable domain, completed using reference TRBV2 and TRBJ1-1, is EPEVTQTPSHQVTQMGQEVILRCVPISNHLYFYWYRQILGQKVEFLVSFYNNEISEKSEIFDDQFSVERPDGSNFTLKIRSTKLEDSAMYFCASSELGTSSEAFFGQGTRLTVV.

This chain joins TRBV27 and TRBJ2-7; D might be TRBD1 (6 bases). Trimming stripped 6 bases from V and 0 bases from J, with 15 bases between. Germline CDR1 MNHEY, CDR2 SMNVEV (reference sequence). CDR3 length: 15 residues. This CDR3 is CASRPDRFGSYEQYF. The DNA of the CDR3 is TGTGCCAGCAGACCCGACAGGTTCGGCTCCTACGAGCAGTACTTC.

This clonotype showed up many times. This chain links TRBV29-1 with TRBJ2-7; D might be TRBD1 (6 bases). Germline V gene sequence: CDR1 SQVTM, CDR2 ANQGSEA. Deletions cut 5 bases from V and 3 bases from J, with 8 bases between. The CDR3 covers 11 residues. For the CDR3, the DNA is TGCAGCGTTAAGGACAGCTACGAGCAGTACTTC. It translates to CSVKDSYEQYF.

The chain combines TRBV10-2 with TRBJ2-3, with D possibly being TRBD2 (6 bases). The CDR3 loop spans 16 amino acids. Germline assignment: CDR1 WSHSY and CDR2 SAAADI. Trimming removed 6 bases from V and 0 bases from J, with 16 bases in between. Here the CDR3 reads CASSRGAGTSTDTQYF. The CDR3 region has the DNA TGCGCCAGCAGCCGCGGGGCGGGAACTAGCACAGATACGCAGTATTTT.

The chain joins TRBV7-9 to TRBJ2-4; the D gene is possibly TRBD2 (6 bases). V shed 3 bases and J shed 7 bases, with 13 bases lying between them. CDR3 length: 14 amino acids. Per germline, CDR1 SEHNR and CDR2 FQNEAQ (reference sequence). The CDR3 loop is CASSLTGSPNIQYF. The CDR3, as DNA: TGTGCCAGCAGCTTGACCGGGAGCCCTAACATTCAGTACTTC.

Remarks on this clonotype: With a much larger clone just one base away, this may be a read error. This chain joins TRBV20-1 and TRBJ2-3, with 7 bases that match TRBD1. Germline V gene lookup returns CDR1 DFQATT and CDR2 SNEGSKA (reference sequence). Losses at the gene ends were 1 base for V and 8 bases for J; bases not matched to a gene: 12. The CDR3 spans 15 residues. In DNA form, the CDR3 reads TGCAGTGCTAGAGTGCTCCAGGGGGACCCAGGTACGCAGTATTTT. This translates into CSARVLQGDPGTQYF.

This clonotype was observed many times. The J gene is TRBJ2-7, the V gene TRBV20-1; D ambiguous. This CDR3 is built from 11 residues. Germline V lookup: CDR1 DFQATT, CDR2 SNEGSKA (reference sequence). V was shortened by 5 bases and J by 4 bases, with 9 bases between the two germline ends. The CDR3 nucleotides are TGCAGTGCTGCTGGGTCATACGAGCAGTACTTC. Residues: CSAAGSYEQYF.

The rearrangement joins TRBV10-3 to TRBJ2-3; 7 bases agree with TRBD2. The CDR3 extends over 15 amino acids. Trimming took 7 bases from V and 0 from J; bases not matched to a gene: 7. Germline-derived CDR1 and CDR2 are ENHRY and SYGVKD. CDR3 in DNA: TGTGCCATCAACTGGCGGGGGTCTAGCACAGATACGCAGTATTTT. It is translated as CAINWRGSSTDTQYF.

This clonotype was seen more than once but under ten times. This sequence joins TRBV25-1 and TRBJ2-3; D is undetermined. The CDR3 runs to 16 residues. The V end was cut by 3 bases, the J end by 0 bases, with 13 bases between. Per the germline V gene, CDR1 is MGHDK and CDR2 is SYGVNS. DNA for the CDR3: TGTGCCAGCAGTGATAGAGGCGGAACTAGCACAGATACGCAGTATTTT. It translates to CASSDRGGTSTDTQYF. The full variable domain, its missing parts supplied by reference TRBV25-1 and TRBJ2-3, is EADIYQTPRYLVIGTGKKITLECSQTMGHDKMYWYQQDPGMELHLIHYSYGVNSTEKGDLSSESTVSRIRTEHFPLTLESARPSHTSQYLCASSDRGGTSTDTQYFGPGTRLTVL.

This rearrangement joins TRBV27 to TRBJ1-1; D is unclear. From germline, CDR1 is MNHEY and CDR2 SMNVEV (reference sequence). V lost 8 bases to trimming and J lost 10 bases, with 20 bases between them. The CDR3 contains 13 residues. CDR3 sequence: CASAGREIRGAFF. CDR3 coding DNA: TGTGCCAGCGCCGGCCGTGAGATTCGGGGAGCTTTCTTT.

The chain links TRBV7-2 to TRBJ2-1; possible D gene TRBD1, 6 bases. The V gene's germline CDR1 is SGHTA and CDR2 FQGNSA. Deletions cut 3 bases from V and 5 bases from J, with 14 bases between. This CDR3 contains 15 residues. The CDR3 DNA follows: TGTGCCAGCAGCTTCCCAGGGGATAGTAACAATGAGCAGTTCTTC. Encoded protein: CASSFPGDSNNEQFF. Together with reference TRBV7-2 and TRBJ2-1, the CDR3 gives the full variable domain: GAGVSQSPSNKVTEKGKDVELRCDPISGHTALYWYRQSLGQGLEFLIYFQGNSAPDKSGLPSDRFSAERTGGSVSTLTIQRTQQEDSAVYLCASSFPGDSNNEQFFGPGTRLTVL.

This clonotype has more than one count but fewer than ten. The chain recombines TRBV10-3 with TRBJ2-7; possible D gene TRBD2, 6 bases. CDR3 length equals 13 residues. The V gene lost 7 bases and the J gene lost 3 bases, with 13 bases spanning the gap. In germline, CDR1 is ENHRY, CDR2 SYGVKD. CDR3 in DNA: TGTGCCATCAAAGGGGACTCCCGCTACGAGCAGTACTTC. As protein: CAIKGDSRYEQYF.

This clonotype turned up a few times. V is TRBV30 and J is TRBJ1-2, with a tentative D call TRBD1 (6 bases). V lost 4 bases to trimming and J lost 7 bases, with 10 bases between them. Per germline, CDR1 GTSNPN and CDR2 SVGIG (reference sequence). The CDR3 runs to 11 residues. The CDR3 reads CAWKQGAGYTF. The CDR3 coding sequence is TGTGCCTGGAAACAGGGTGCTGGCTACACCTTC.

The V call is TRBV7-2, the J call TRBJ1-1; D call uncertain. Per the germline V gene, CDR1 is SGHTA and CDR2 is FQGNSA. Trimming shortened V by 2 bases and J by 2 bases, and 12 bases separated the two germline ends. The CDR3 sequence is 15 residues long. This CDR3 is CASSLFGSKNTEAFF. In nucleotides, the CDR3 is TGTGCCAGCAGCTTATTCGGAAGCAAAAACACTGAAGCTTTCTTT.

The chain combines TRBV4-1 with TRBJ2-3; no clear D. CDR3 length: 13 residues. Trimming pared 3 bases from V and 6 bases from J, leaving 10 bases between. Germline values: CDR1 MGHRA, CDR2 YSYEKL. The CDR3 loop reads CASSQGPFDTQYF. As DNA, the CDR3 is TGCGCCAGCAGCCAGGGCCCCTTTGATACGCAGTATTTT.

This clonotype was detected only a few times. The genes are TRBV2 and TRBJ2-3; 9 bases match TRBD2. CDR3 length: 16 residues. Germline loops: CDR1 SNHLY, CDR2 FYNNEI. Germline trimming cut 3 bases from V and 0 bases from J; bases unmatched to any gene: 4. The CDR3 region is CASSDSGGVSTDTQYF. CDR3 in DNA: TGTGCCAGCAGTGATAGCGGGGGCGTTAGCACAGATACGCAGTATTTT.

Remarks on this clonotype: A much larger clone lies a single base off, so this may be a read error. The J gene is TRBJ2-6, the V gene TRBV6-5; TRBD1 is a possible D gene (5 bases). In germline, CDR1 is MNHEY, CDR2 SVGAGI. CDR3 length equals 14 residues. CDR3 in amino acids: CASRKTAGANVRTF. The DNA for the CDR3 is TGTGCCAGCAGAAAAACAGCTGGGGCCAACGTCCGGACTTTC.

In its sample, this clonotype was seen once. At one end the junction does not follow the germline gene, possibly because of a read error. As DNA, the CDR3 is TGTGCCGGCAGCGACGGGGGTGATCAGCCCCAGCATTTT. It codes for CAGSDGGDQPQHF. J is TRBJ1-5 and V is TRBV7-2; tentative D call: TRBD1 (5 bases). The CDR3 is made up of 13 amino acids. Per germline, CDR1 SGHTA and CDR2 FQGNSA.

As for this clonotype: With a much larger clone just one base away, this may be a read error. This rearrangement joins TRBV5-1 to TRBJ2-6; either TRBD1 or TRBD2 may supply D (5 bases each). The CDR3 contains 14 residues. Germline loops: CDR1 SGHRS, CDR2 YFSETQ. CDR3 in amino acids: CASSRGAGANALTF. In nucleotides, the CDR3 is TGCGCCAGCAGCAGAGGGGCTGGGGCCAACGCCCTGACTTTC.

This clonotype was picked up a small number of times. One junction end disagrees with the germline gene, perhaps due to a read error. The chain combines TRBV29-1 with TRBJ2-6, with 7 bases lining up with TRBD1. The CDR3 is 16 amino acids. CDR1 and CDR2 (germline): SQVTM, ANQGSEA. The CDR3 spells CSVEGTGISGANVRTF. CDR3 DNA sequence: TGCAGCGTTGAAGGGACAGGCATCTCTGGGGCCAACGTCCGGACTTTC.

This clonotype came up a few times. The V and J genes are TRBV12-3 or TRBV12-4 and TRBJ2-7; possibly TRBD1 for D (6 bases). V lost 6 bases, J lost 5 bases, and 17 bases lay in between. The CDR3 has 14 amino acids. Here the CDR3 DNA reads TGTGCCAGCAGCGACAGGCAAGAGTACGACGAGCAGTACTTC. Encoded protein: CASSDRQEYDEQYF.

This clonotype was detected only a few times. This sequence joins TRBV4-1 and TRBJ2-1; 11 bases fit TRBD2. Germline CDR1 MGHRA, CDR2 YSYEKL. The J segment lost 0 bases and the V segment lost 7 bases, leaving 8 bases of the junction unmatched. The CDR3 sequence is 17 residues long. CDR3: CASNPSGGFRSYNEQFF. The CDR3 DNA reads TGCGCCAGCAATCCTAGCGGGGGGTTTCGCTCCTACAATGAGCAGTTCTTC.

This sequence joins TRBV7-2 and TRBJ2-2; D is undetermined. Trimming took off 6 bases at V and 1 base at J, with 15 bases between the two ends. Germline CDR1 reads SGHTA; CDR2 reads FQGNSA. The CDR3 covers 16 residues. The CDR3 coding sequence is TGTGCCAGCAGTTCAAGTCCTGCAGGGAACACCGGGGAGCTGTTTTTT. Protein: CASSSSPAGNTGELFF. Filled out from reference TRBV7-2 and TRBJ2-2, the complete variable domain reads GAGVSQSPSNKVTEKGKDVELRCDPISGHTALYWYRQSLGQGLEFLIYFQGNSAPDKSGLPSDRFSAERTGGSVSTLTIQRTQQEDSAVYLCASSSSPAGNTGELFFGEGSRLTVL.

This clonotype was seen a few times. The chain links TRBV5-5 to TRBJ1-4; D not certain. V lost 0 bases and J 6 bases, leaving 12 bases between the germline ends. The CDR3 has 15 residues. Germline lookup yields CDR1 SGHKS and CDR2 YYEKEE (reference sequence). The CDR3 DNA is TGTGCCAGCAGCTTGGAAGGCTCAGCGGATGAAAAACTGTTTTTT. It encodes CASSLEGSADEKLFF. The full variable domain, completed using reference TRBV5-5 and TRBJ1-4, is DAGVTQSPTHLIKTRGQQVTLRCSPISGHKSVSWYQQVLGQGPQFIFQYYEKEERGRGNFPDRFSARQFPNYSSELNVNALLLGDSALYLCASSLEGSADEKLFFGSGTQLSVL.

This chain connects TRBV4-1 to TRBJ2-3; D not certain. CDR3 size: 16 residues. V was cut by 7 bases and J by 5 bases, with 22 bases left in between. Germline loops: CDR1 MGHRA, CDR2 YSYEKL. In DNA form, the CDR3 reads TGCGCCAGCAACCAGGCCTTTAACGACCGGAAAGATACGCAGTATTTT. As protein: CASNQAFNDRKDTQYF.